This T cell receptor beta chain was recorded in a study of T cells in Graves' hyperthyroidism and ophthalmopathy. Study overall: Peripheral blood specimens were obtained at initial diagnosis, prior to any treatment.

As concerns this clonotype: Its matching antigen is unknown.

Trimming left V 6 bases short and J 0 bases short, with 11 bases between. CDR3 length: 14 residues. Germline V CDR1 and CDR2: MDHEN, SYDVKM. Those patients with uncontrolled infection, other autoimmune disease, pregnancy or lactation were excluded. Clinical symptoms, serum thyroxine and TRAb, thyroid ultrasound and orbital computed tomography were used for the diagnoses. Authors of the study amplified TCR beta CDR3 regions from RNA transcripts. TCR CDR3 underwent first-round RT-PCR with the HTBI primer set. TCRdb re-called the multiplex PCR reads with MiXCR, one entry per CDR3 protein. In the table there are approximately 410,000 distinct CDR3 sequences, roughly 14% of which are singletons. General study points: Blood also contained most expanded thyroid clonotypes above 0.001.

The source of this sequence is a man younger than 35 with Graves' ophthalmopathy. Material: blood. The chain combines TRBV28 with TRBJ1-2; TRBD1 is a possible D gene (6 bases). DNA of the CDR3: TGTGCCAGCAGATCAGGACAGTCTAACTATGGCTACACCTTC. Its translation: CASRSGQSNYGYTF.